The subject of this entry is one TCR beta chain. Its antigen is currently not known. Qualities for individual bases were not recorded, and no much larger clone is one base off. This entry belongs to a study of blood T cell repertoires in COVID-19 (TCRdb year 2020). In terms of the full investigation: Samples from collaborators originated in the United States, Italy and Spain and spanned both the acute and convalescent phases of COVID-19. The samples were drawn from the first 160 participants of the ongoing ImmuneRACE study and from 1,254 subjects provided by 6 global collaborators. The material from the prospective study consisted of cDNA or gDNA derived from T cells, B-cell-depleted T cells, or PBMCs. Nearly every sample came with metadata listing a de-identified subject ID, COVID-19 status, age in years and sex. Deeply sampled blood TCRbeta repertoires from subjects exposed to, actively infected with, or recovered from COVID-19 were included in the dataset. The repertoires were released in a freely available public database intended as a resource for research on the immune response to SARS-CoV-2. Where available, HLA class I and class II types were obtained from metadata supplied by the sample provider rather than from assay-based typing.

According to the germline V gene, CDR1 reads KGHSH and CDR2 reads LQKENI. The CDR3 runs 14 amino acids, cysteine and phenylalanine included. The sequence is cut down to CDR3 DNA, 42 bases in frame from base 1. Trimming takes 5 bases off V and 10 bases off J; junction bases not matched to a gene: 7. In the prospective study, participants were roughly 18 to 100 years old, resided in about 25 geographic areas of the United States, and were enrolled through a virtual design. In the prospective study, cohorts were assigned on the basis of participant-reported clinical history obtained from a screening survey and a study questionnaire. Recovered participants in ImmuneRACE Cohort 3 were defined as having two consecutive negative NP/OP PCR tests, clearance from a healthcare professional, or resolution of symptoms. Each participant in the prospective study had whole blood, serum and a nasopharyngeal or oropharyngeal swab collected by mobile phlebotomists. Participants in the prospective study had the option to provide additional blood draws and questionnaires over a roughly 2-month period. Prospective study blood samples were shipped either frozen or at room temperature before DNA extraction.

The immunoSEQ Assay, a bias-controlled multiplex PCR, was used to amplify TCRbeta CDR3 regions from genomic DNA. Concerning the study's data processing: Nucleated cell counts per sample were estimated from amplification of reference gene primers within the assay. To quantify the absolute abundance of each unique TCRbeta CDR3 rearrangement, sequence reads were collapsed and filtered. For each sample, productive Simpson clonality was calculated by taking the square root of Simpson's diversity index across productive rearrangements. Entries here come from immuneACCESS through TCRdb and include only in-frame sequences with V and J called. Some clones fail to appear in such tables; in the studies checked, an unresolved V gene covers under half of the shortfall, and the cause of the remainder is unknown. V, J and clone size reflect that table, while D and trimming were determined from the DNA. The sample contains 250,000 or so clones, around 84% of them found a single time. Together, the top ten hold under 2% of the sample.

Points the paper makes about the study in general: How much clinical and demographic metadata was included differed by source and by participant, and the metadata was provided uncurated.

This chain joins TRBV18 to TRBJ1-6; 8 of the junction bases match TRBD1. This TCR derives from a woman between 50 and 59 years old who had recovered from COVID-19. The sample comprised PBMCs or T cells enriched from blood (not recorded which). The CDR3 protein: CASSDQGAGSPLHF. The DNA sequence reads TGTGCCAGCTCAGACCAGGGGGCCGGGTCACCCCTCCACTTT.